This T cell receptor beta chain stems from a study of neoadjuvant nivolumab and ipilimumab in lung cancer. As to this clone: Its antigen is not identified.

Overall study findings and caveats: Pathologic regression was not significantly tied to TCR clonality. Only two of four nivolumab-treated tumors gained richness and clonality by surgery.

The repertoire was sequenced with immunoSEQ multiplex PCR; TCRdb's copy has only in-frame clones and lacks some. Among approximately 19,000 clones listed, 87% were seen once. The CDR3 has 15 amino acids. The trim removed 5 bases at V and 1 base at J, leaving 2 bases unmatched. Germline V gene lookup returns CDR1 KGHSH and CDR2 LQKENI. The genes are TRBV18 and TRBJ2-2; 9 bases match TRBD2. Sequencing was performed on peripheral blood, taken before neoadjuvant nivolumab, alone or with ipilimumab. This clonotype originated in an adult with non-small cell lung cancer. The CDR3 loop is CASSETSGNTGELFF. The CDR3 nucleotides are TGTGCCAGCTCAGAGACTAGCGGGAACACCGGGGAGCTGTTTTTT. The complete variable domain, with remaining parts taken from reference TRBV18 and TRBJ2-2, reads NAGVMQNPRHLVRRRGQEARLRCSPMKGHSHVYWYRQLPEEGLKFMVYLQKENIIDESGMPKERFSAEFPKEGPSILRIQQVVRGDSAAYFCASSETSGNTGELFFGEGSRLTVL.